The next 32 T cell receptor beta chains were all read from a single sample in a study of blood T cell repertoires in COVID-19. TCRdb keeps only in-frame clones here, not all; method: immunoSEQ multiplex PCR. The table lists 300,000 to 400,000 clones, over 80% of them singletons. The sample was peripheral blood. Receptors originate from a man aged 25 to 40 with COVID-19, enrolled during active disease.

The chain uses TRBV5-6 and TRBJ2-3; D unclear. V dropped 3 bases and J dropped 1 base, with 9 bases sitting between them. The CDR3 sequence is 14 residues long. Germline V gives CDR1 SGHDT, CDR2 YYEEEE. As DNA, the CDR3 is TGTGCCAGCAGCTCCCTTCCTGGCACAGATACGCAGTATTTT. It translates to CASSSLPGTDTQYF.

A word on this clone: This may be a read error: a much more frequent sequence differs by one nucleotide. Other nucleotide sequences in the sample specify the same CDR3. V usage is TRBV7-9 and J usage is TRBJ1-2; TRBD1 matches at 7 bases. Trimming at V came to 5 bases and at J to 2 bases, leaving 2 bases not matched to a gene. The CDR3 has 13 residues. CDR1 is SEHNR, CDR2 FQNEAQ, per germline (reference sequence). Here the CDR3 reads CASSLGQNYGYTF. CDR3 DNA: TGTGCCAGCAGCCTGGGACAGAACTATGGCTACACCTTC.

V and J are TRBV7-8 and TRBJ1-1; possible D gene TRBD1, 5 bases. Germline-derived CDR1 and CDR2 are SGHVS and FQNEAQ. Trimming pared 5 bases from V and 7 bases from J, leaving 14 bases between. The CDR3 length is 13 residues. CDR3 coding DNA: TGTGCCAGCAGCGAAGGGGATTACGGTGAAGCTTTCTTT. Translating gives CASSEGDYGEAFF. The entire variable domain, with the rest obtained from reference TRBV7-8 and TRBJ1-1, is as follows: GAGVSQSPRYKVAKRGQDVALRCDPISGHVSLFWYQQALGQGPEFLTYFQNEAQLDKSGLPSDRFFAERPEGSVSTLKIQRTQQEDSAVYLCASSEGDYGEAFFGQGTRLTVV.

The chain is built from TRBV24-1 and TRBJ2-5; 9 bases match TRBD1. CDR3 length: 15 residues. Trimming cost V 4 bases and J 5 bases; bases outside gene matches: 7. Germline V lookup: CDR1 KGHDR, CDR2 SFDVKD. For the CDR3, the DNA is TGTGCCACCAGTGACCCCGGGACAGGGAGGGAGACCCAGTACTTC. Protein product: CATSDPGTGRETQYF.

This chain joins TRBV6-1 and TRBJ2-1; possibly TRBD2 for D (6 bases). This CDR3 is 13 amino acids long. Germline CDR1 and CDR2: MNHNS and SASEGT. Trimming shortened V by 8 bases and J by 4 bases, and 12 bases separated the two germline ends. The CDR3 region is CASLRELYNEQFF. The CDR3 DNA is TGTGCCAGCCTTCGGGAGTTATACAATGAGCAGTTCTTC.

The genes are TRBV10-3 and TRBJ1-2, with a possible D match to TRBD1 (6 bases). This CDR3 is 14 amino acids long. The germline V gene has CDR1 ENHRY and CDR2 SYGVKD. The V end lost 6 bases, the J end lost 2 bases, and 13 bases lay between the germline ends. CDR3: CAIRTDSGNYGYTF. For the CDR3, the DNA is TGTGCCATCAGAACGGACAGCGGAAACTATGGCTACACCTTC.

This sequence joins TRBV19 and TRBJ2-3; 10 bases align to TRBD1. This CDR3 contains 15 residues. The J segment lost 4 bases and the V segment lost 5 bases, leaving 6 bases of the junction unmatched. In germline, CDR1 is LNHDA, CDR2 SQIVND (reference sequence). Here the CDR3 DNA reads TGTGCCAGTAGTGGGGACAGGGGCTATCCAGATACGCAGTATTTT. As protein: CASSGDRGYPDTQYF.

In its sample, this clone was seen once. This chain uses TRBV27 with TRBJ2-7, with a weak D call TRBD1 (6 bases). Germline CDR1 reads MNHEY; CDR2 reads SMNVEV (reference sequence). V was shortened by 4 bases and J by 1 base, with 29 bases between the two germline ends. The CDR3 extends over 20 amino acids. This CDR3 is CASSSPSKPGRTASSYEQYF. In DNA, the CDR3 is TGTGCCAGCAGTTCACCTTCGAAACCCGGCAGGACAGCGTCGTCCTACGAGCAGTACTTC.

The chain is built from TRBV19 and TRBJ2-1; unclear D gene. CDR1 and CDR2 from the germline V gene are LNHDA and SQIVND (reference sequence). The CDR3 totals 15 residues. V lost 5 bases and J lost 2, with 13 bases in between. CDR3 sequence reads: CASSLSGETYNEQFF. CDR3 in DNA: TGTGCCAGTAGTCTCTCAGGCGAGACCTACAATGAGCAGTTCTTC.

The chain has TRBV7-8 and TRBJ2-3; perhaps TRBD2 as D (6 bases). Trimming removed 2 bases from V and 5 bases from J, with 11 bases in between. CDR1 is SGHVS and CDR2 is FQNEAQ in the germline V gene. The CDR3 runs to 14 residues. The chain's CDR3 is CASSLRRRGDTQYF. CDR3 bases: TGTGCCAGCAGCTTAAGAAGGAGGGGAGATACGCAGTATTTT.

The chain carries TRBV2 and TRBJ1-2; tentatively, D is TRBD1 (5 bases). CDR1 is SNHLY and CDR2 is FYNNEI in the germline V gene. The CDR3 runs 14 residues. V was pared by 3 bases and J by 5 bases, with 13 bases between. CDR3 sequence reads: CASSDPGQIYGYTF. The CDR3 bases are TGTGCCAGCAGTGACCCAGGGCAGATTTATGGCTACACCTTC.

DNA for the CDR3: TGTGCCAGTAGTATAGAGAAGGCGGCGCCTAATGAAAAACTGTTTTTT. This codes for CASSIEKAAPNEKLFF. This chain links TRBV19 with TRBJ1-4, with no clear D. The CDR3 spans 16 residues. The germline CDR1 and CDR2 sequences are LNHDA and SQIVND (reference sequence). The V end was cut by 0 bases, the J end by 3 bases, with 11 bases between.

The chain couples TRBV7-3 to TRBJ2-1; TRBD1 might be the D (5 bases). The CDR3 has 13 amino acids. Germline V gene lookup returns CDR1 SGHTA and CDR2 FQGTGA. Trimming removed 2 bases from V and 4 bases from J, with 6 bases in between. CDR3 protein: CASSLDRYNEQFF. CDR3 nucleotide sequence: TGTGCCAGCAGCTTAGACAGATACAATGAGCAGTTCTTC.

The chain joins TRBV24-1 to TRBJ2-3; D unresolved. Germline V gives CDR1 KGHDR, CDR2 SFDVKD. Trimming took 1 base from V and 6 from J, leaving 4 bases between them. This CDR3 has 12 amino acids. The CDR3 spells CATSDFLDTQYF. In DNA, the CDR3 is TGTGCCACCAGTGATTTCTTGGATACGCAGTATTTT.

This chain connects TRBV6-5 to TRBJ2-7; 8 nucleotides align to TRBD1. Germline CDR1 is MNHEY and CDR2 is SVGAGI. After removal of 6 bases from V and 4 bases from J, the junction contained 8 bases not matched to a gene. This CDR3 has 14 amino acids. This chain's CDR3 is CASRQNRGRYEQYF. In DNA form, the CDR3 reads TGTGCCAGCAGACAAAACAGGGGGAGGTACGAGCAGTACTTC.

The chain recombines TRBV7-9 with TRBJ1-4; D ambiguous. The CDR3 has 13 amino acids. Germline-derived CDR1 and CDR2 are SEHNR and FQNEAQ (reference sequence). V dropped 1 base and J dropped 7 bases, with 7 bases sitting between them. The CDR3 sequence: CASSLGRREKLFF. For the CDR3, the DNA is TGTGCCAGCAGCTTAGGCAGGCGTGAAAAACTGTTTTTT.

CDR3 amino acids: CASSLNKANYGYTF. In nucleotides, the CDR3 is TGTGCCAGCAGCCTTAACAAAGCTAACTATGGCTACACCTTC. The chain is built from TRBV7-2 and TRBJ1-2; D remains unclear. Trimming removed 5 bases at V and 0 bases at J, with 10 bases between. This CDR3 is built from 14 residues. Per germline, CDR1 SGHTA and CDR2 FQGNSA.

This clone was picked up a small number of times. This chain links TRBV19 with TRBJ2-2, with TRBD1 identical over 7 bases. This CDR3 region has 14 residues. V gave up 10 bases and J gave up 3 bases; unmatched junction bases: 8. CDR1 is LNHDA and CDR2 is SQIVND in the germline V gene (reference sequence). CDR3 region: CATGDRVYTGELFF. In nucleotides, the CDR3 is TGTGCCACCGGTGACAGGGTTTACACCGGGGAGCTGTTTTTT. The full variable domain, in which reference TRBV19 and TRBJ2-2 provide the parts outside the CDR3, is DGGITQSPKYLFRKEGQNVTLSCEQNLNHDAMYWYRQDPGQGLRLIYYSQIVNDFQKGDIAEGYSVSREKKESFPLTVTSAQKNPTAFYLCATGDRVYTGELFFGEGSRLTVL.

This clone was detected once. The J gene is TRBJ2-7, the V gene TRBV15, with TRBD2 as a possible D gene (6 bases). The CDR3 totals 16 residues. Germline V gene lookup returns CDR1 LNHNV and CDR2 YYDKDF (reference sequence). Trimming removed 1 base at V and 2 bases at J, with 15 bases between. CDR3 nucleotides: TGTGCCACCAGCAGAGGGGGGGACGGGAGAGCCTACGAGCAGTACTTC. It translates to CATSRGGDGRAYEQYF.

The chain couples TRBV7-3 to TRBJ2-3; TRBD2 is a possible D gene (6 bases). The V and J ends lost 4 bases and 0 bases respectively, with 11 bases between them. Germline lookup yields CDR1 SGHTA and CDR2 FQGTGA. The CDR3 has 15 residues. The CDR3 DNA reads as TGTGCCAGCAGCTCCCAAGGGACTAGCACAGATACGCAGTATTTT. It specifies CASSSQGTSTDTQYF.

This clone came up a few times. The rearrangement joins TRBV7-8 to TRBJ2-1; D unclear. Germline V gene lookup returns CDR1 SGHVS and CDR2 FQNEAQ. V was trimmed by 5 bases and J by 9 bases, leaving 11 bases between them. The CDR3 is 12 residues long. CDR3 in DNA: TGTGCCAGCAGCCCGAATAGAGGTGAGCAGTTCTTC. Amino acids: CASSPNRGEQFF.

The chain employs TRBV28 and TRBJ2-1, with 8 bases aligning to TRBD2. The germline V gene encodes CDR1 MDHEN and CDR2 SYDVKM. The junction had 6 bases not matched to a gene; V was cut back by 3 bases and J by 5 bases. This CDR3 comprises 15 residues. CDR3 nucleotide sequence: TGTGCCAGCAGTTTCCCCGGGACTAGTGACAATGAGCAGTTCTTC. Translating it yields CASSFPGTSDNEQFF.

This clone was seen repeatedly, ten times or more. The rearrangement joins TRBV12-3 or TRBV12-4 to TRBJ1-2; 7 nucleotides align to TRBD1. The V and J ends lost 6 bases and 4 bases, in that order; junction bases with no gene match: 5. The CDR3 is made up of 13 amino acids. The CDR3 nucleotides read TGTGCCAGCAGCCAGGGGACAGCCTATGGCTACACCTTC. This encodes CASSQGTAYGYTF.

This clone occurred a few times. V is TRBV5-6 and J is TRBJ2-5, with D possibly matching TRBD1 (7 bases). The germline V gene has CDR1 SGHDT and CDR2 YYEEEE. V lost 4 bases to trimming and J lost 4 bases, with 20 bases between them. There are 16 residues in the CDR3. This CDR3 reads CASSPLEGARGETQYF. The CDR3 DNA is TGTGCCAGCAGCCCCTTGGAGGGGGCTAGGGGAGAGACCCAGTACTTC.

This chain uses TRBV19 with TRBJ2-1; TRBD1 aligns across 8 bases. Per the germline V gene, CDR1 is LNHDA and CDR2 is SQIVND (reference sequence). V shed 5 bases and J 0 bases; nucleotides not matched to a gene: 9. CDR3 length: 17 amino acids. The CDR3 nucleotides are TGTGCCAGTAGTCACAACGGACAGGGCAGCTCCTACAATGAGCAGTTCTTC. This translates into CASSHNGQGSSYNEQFF.

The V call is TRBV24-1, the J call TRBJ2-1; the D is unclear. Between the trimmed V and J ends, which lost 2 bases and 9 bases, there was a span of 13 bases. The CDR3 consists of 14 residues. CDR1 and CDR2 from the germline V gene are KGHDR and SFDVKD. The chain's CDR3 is CATSDSIASGEQFF. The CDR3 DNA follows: TGTGCCACCAGTGATTCAATCGCGAGTGGTGAGCAGTTCTTC.

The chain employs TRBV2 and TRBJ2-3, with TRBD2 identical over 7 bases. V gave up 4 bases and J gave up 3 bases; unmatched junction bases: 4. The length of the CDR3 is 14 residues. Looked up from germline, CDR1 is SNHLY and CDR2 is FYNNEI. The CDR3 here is CASSAQGGTDTQYF. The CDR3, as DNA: TGTGCCAGCAGTGCCCAGGGAGGGACAGATACGCAGTATTTT. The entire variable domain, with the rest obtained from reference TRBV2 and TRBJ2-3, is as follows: EPEVTQTPSHQVTQMGQEVILRCVPISNHLYFYWYRQILGQKVEFLVSFYNNEISEKSEIFDDQFSVERPDGSNFTLKIRSTKLEDSAMYFCASSAQGGTDTQYFGPGTRLTVL.

CDR3 DNA sequence: TGTGCCAGCAGCTTCCAGACAGGGGGCGGATATTATCAGCCCCAGCATTTT. Amino acid sequence: CASSFQTGGGYYQPQHF. The chain combines TRBV7-9 with TRBJ1-5; 10 nucleotides agree with TRBD1. The trim removed 3 bases at V and 5 bases at J, leaving 10 bases unmatched. This CDR3 is 17 amino acids long. The germline V gene encodes CDR1 SEHNR and CDR2 FQNEAQ (reference sequence).

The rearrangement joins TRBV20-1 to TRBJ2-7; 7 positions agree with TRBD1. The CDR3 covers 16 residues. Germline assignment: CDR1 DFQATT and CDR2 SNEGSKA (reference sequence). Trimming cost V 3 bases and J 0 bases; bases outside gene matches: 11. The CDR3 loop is CSASSIPGTVSYEQYF. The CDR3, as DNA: TGCAGTGCTAGTTCTATTCCCGGGACAGTCTCCTACGAGCAGTACTTC.

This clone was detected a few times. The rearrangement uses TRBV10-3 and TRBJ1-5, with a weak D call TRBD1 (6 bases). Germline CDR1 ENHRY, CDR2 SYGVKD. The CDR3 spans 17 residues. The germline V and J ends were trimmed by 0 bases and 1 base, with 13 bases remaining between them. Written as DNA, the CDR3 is TGTGCCATCAGTGAGTCGGGGGCTGGGGAGAGCAATCAGCCCCAGCATTTT. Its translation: CAISESGAGESNQPQHF.

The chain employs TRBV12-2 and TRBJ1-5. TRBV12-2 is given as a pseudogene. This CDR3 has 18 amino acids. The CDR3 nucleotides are TGTGCAAGTCGCCCCCCCCCGGAGGAGGTTTTGAGCAATCAGCCCCAGCATTTT. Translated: CASRPPPEEVLSNQPQHF.

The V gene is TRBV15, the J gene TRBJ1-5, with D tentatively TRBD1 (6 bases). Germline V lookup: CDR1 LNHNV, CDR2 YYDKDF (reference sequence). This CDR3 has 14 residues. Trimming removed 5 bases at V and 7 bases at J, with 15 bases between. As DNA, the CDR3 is TGTGCCACCAGCCCACAGGGCCAGCGGCAGCCCCAGCATTTT. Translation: CATSPQGQRQPQHF.